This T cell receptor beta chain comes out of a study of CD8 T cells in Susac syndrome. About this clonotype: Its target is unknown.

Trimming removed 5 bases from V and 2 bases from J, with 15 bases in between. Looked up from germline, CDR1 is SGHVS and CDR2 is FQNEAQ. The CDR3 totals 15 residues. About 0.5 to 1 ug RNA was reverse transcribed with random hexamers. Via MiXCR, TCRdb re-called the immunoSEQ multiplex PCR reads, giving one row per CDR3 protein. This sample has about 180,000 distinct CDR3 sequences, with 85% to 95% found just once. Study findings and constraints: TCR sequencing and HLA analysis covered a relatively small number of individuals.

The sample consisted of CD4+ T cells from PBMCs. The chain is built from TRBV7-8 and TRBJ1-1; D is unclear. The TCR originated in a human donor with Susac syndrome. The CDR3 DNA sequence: TGTGCCAGCAGCCCCTTCCCAGGTCCCAACACTGAAGCTTTCTTT. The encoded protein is CASSPFPGPNTEAFF.